This is a list of T cell receptor beta chains from one sample in a study of T cell changes during pregnancy in multiple sclerosis. The assay was immunoSEQ multiplex PCR, and TCRdb's table has in-frame clones only and misses some. The table shows 29,000 or so clones, with 80% to 90% occurring only once. Material: CD8+ T cells from peripheral blood mononuclear cells, obtained in the second trimester of pregnancy. These receptors came from a female donor with multiple sclerosis, enrolled in a pregnancy study. The CDR3 runs from the conserved cysteine through the conserved F or W. A D gene is named only where the DNA matches it firmly. Size tells how often a clone was seen (once, few, many) or the class of an expanded clone, and some rows leave it out.

CDR3 length: 12; J gene: TRBJ1-4; V gene: TRBV7-9; clone size: once; D gene: .; CDR3 DNA: TGTGCCAGCAGCCGGGGTAATGAAAAACTGTTTTTT; CDR3 protein: CASSRGNEKLFF
CDR3 length: 18; J gene: TRBJ2-3; V gene: TRBV15; clone size: .; D gene: .; CDR3 DNA: TGTGCCACCGAAGAGTTGTCGGCAGGGCGTCCTAGCACAGATACGCAGTATTTT; CDR3 protein: CATEELSAGRPSTDTQYF
CDR3 length: 13; J gene: TRBJ1-2; V gene: TRBV6-5; clone size: .; D gene: TRBD1; CDR3 DNA: TGTGCCAGCAGTAGAAGACAGGGTAATGGCTACACCTTC; CDR3 protein: CASSRRQGNGYTF
CDR3 length: 15; J gene: TRBJ2-1; V gene: TRBV27; clone size: .; D gene: TRBD1; CDR3 DNA: TGTGCCAGCTCCACTAAAGGGGGCGTATACAATGAGCAGTTCTTC; CDR3 protein: CASSTKGGVYNEQFF
CDR3 length: 16; J gene: TRBJ2-3; V gene: TRBV27; clone size: once; D gene: TRBD2; CDR3 DNA: TGTGCCAGCAGTCCCTCTAGCGGGGAGATCACAGATACGCAGTATTTT; CDR3 protein: CASSPSSGEITDTQYF
CDR3 length: 16; J gene: TRBJ2-3; V gene: TRBV6-5; clone size: once; D gene: TRBD2; CDR3 DNA: TGTGCCAGCAGTTATTCTAGCGGAGAATACACAGATACGCAGTATTTT; CDR3 protein: CASSYSSGEYTDTQYF
CDR3 length: 15; J gene: TRBJ2-2; V gene: TRBV30; clone size: medium-sized; D gene: TRBD2; CDR3 DNA: TGTGCCTGGAGTGTACTAGCGGGAGACACCGGGGAGCTGTTTTTT; CDR3 protein: CAWSVLAGDTGELFF
CDR3 length: 13; J gene: TRBJ1-4; V gene: TRBV5-1; clone size: .; D gene: .; CDR3 DNA: TGCGCCAGCAGCTTCGGAGGCGATGCCTTGCTGTTTTTT; CDR3 protein: CASSFGGDALLFF
CDR3 length: 16; J gene: TRBJ1-1; V gene: TRBV18; clone size: .; D gene: TRBD1; CDR3 DNA: TGTGCCAGTTTCACCGGGACAGGTCCTATGAACACTGAAGCTTTCTTT; CDR3 protein: CASFTGTGPMNTEAFF
CDR3 length: 16; J gene: TRBJ1-3; V gene: TRBV6-6; clone size: .; D gene: .; CDR3 DNA: TGTGCCAGCAGTTACGCGGGGGAGGCCGATGGAAACACCATATATTTT; CDR3 protein: CASSYAGEADGNTIYF
CDR3 length: 12; J gene: TRBJ1-1; V gene: TRBV27; clone size: .; D gene: TRBD1; CDR3 DNA: TGTGCCAGCAGAGAGCCGGGACAGAAAGCTTTCTTT; CDR3 protein: CASREPGQKAFF
CDR3 length: 13; J gene: TRBJ1-1; V gene: TRBV5-8; clone size: .; D gene: .; CDR3 DNA: TGTGCCAGCAGCTTGGGGGGCCCCATTGAAGCTTTCTTT; CDR3 protein: CASSLGGPIEAFF
CDR3 length: 18; J gene: TRBJ2-3; V gene: TRBV11-3; clone size: .; D gene: TRBD1; CDR3 DNA: TGTGCCAGCAGCTTAGAATGGTATCGGGACAGACCCACAGATACGCAGTATTTT; CDR3 protein: CASSLEWYRDRPTDTQYF
CDR3 length: 15; J gene: TRBJ1-2; V gene: TRBV19; clone size: .; D gene: TRBD1; CDR3 DNA: TGTGCCAGTACTCCGACAGGGAGCACTAACTATGGCTACACCTTC; CDR3 protein: CASTPTGSTNYGYTF
CDR3 length: 15; J gene: TRBJ1-3; V gene: TRBV16; clone size: .; D gene: .; CDR3 DNA: TGTGCCAGCAGCCAACCGGGATTCTCTGGAAACACCATATATTTT; CDR3 protein: CASSQPGFSGNTIYF
CDR3 length: 14; J gene: TRBJ1-5; V gene: TRBV6-1; clone size: few; D gene: TRBD1; CDR3 DNA: TGTGCCAGCAGTGAGGGGACAGGGTACCAGCCCCAGCATTTT; CDR3 protein: CASSEGTGYQPQHF
CDR3 length: 16; J gene: TRBJ2-6; V gene: TRBV30; clone size: .; D gene: TRBD1; CDR3 DNA: TGTGCCTTACCGGGACAGGCATCCTCTGGGGCCAACGTCCTGACTTTC; CDR3 protein: CALPGQASSGANVLTF
CDR3 length: 13; J gene: TRBJ1-2; V gene: TRBV11-2; clone size: few; D gene: TRBD1; CDR3 DNA: TGTGCCAGCAGCTTGGAGGGGGCTGATGGCTACACCTTC; CDR3 protein: CASSLEGADGYTF
CDR3 length: 18; J gene: TRBJ2-5; V gene: TRBV28; clone size: .; D gene: TRBD2; CDR3 DNA: TGTGCCAGCACCCCCTGGCGGCTAGCGGGGGGGGGTCAAGAGACCCAGTACTTC; CDR3 protein: CASTPWRLAGGGQETQYF
CDR3 length: 17; J gene: TRBJ2-3; V gene: TRBV11-2; clone size: .; D gene: TRBD2; CDR3 DNA: TGTGCCAGCAGCTTAGATCCAGCGGGGGGGCATACAGATACGCAGTATTTT; CDR3 protein: CASSLDPAGGHTDTQYF
CDR3 length: 14; J gene: TRBJ2-5; V gene: TRBV19; clone size: .; D gene: .; CDR3 DNA: TGTGCCAGTAGTCCCTACAGGGACCAAGAGACCCAGTACTTC; CDR3 protein: CASSPYRDQETQYF
CDR3 length: 14; J gene: TRBJ2-1; V gene: TRBV6-5; clone size: .; D gene: .; CDR3 DNA: TGTGCCAGCAGAGCGCATCCCCAAGTGGGTGAGCAGTTCTTC; CDR3 protein: CASRAHPQVGEQFF
CDR3 length: 15; J gene: TRBJ2-7; V gene: TRBV19; clone size: .; D gene: .; CDR3 DNA: TGTGCCAGTAGTATTTACCGGGGAATGCCCTACGAGCAGTACTTC; CDR3 protein: CASSIYRGMPYEQYF
CDR3 length: 16; J gene: TRBJ2-7; V gene: TRBV4-1; clone size: .; D gene: .; CDR3 DNA: TGCGCCAGCAGCCAAGATGGGTCCTCGGGAACCTACGAGCAGTACTTC; CDR3 protein: CASSQDGSSGTYEQYF
CDR3 length: 14; J gene: TRBJ2-7; V gene: TRBV27; clone size: .; D gene: TRBD2; CDR3 DNA: TGTGCCAGCAGTATACTAGCGGGAGTGGGGGAGCAGTACTTC; CDR3 protein: CASSILAGVGEQYF
CDR3 length: 16; J gene: TRBJ2-6; V gene: TRBV13; clone size: .; D gene: .; CDR3 DNA: TGTGCCAGCAGCTCATGGGGCGGACCTGGGGCCAACGTCCTGACTTTC; CDR3 protein: CASSSWGGPGANVLTF
CDR3 length: 16; J gene: TRBJ2-1; V gene: TRBV6-1; clone size: .; D gene: TRBD1; CDR3 DNA: TGTGCCAGCAGTGAATATGGGACAGGGGATGACAATGAGCAGTTCTTC; CDR3 protein: CASSEYGTGDDNEQFF
CDR3 length: 11; J gene: TRBJ2-7; V gene: TRBV11-2; clone size: .; D gene: .; CDR3 DNA: TGTGCCAGCAGCCTTAATTACGAGCAGTACTTC; CDR3 protein: CASSLNYEQYF
CDR3 length: 14; J gene: TRBJ1-6; V gene: TRBV6-5; clone size: few; D gene: .; CDR3 DNA: TGTGCCAGCAGGCAGGGGCTCGATAATTCACCCCTCCACTTT; CDR3 protein: CASRQGLDNSPLHF
CDR3 length: 17; J gene: TRBJ2-3; V gene: TRBV13; clone size: .; D gene: .; CDR3 DNA: TGTGCCAGCAGCTTAGATCCGGAGGCCGGTGTCACAGATACGCAGTATTTT; CDR3 protein: CASSLDPEAGVTDTQYF
CDR3 length: 15; J gene: TRBJ1-5; V gene: TRBV19; clone size: .; D gene: .; CDR3 DNA: TGTGCCAGTAGTATAGATATCGGAGACTATCAGCCCCAGCATTTT; CDR3 protein: CASSIDIGDYQPQHF
CDR3 length: 15; J gene: TRBJ2-7; V gene: TRBV9; clone size: .; D gene: TRBD2; CDR3 DNA: TGTGCCAGCAGCGAGGGACTAGCGGGACCGGGGGAGCAGTACTTC; CDR3 protein: CASSEGLAGPGEQYF
CDR3 length: 14; J gene: TRBJ2-2; V gene: TRBV7-6; clone size: .; D gene: .; CDR3 DNA: TGTGCCAGCAGCTCCGATACAGGGATCGGGGAGCTGTTTTTT; CDR3 protein: CASSSDTGIGELFF
CDR3 length: 15; J gene: TRBJ2-1; V gene: TRBV11-3; clone size: .; D gene: .; CDR3 DNA: TGTGCCAGCAGCGAAAGGGGGGGCTCGGTCGGTGAGCAGTTCTTC; CDR3 protein: CASSERGGSVGEQFF
CDR3 length: 12; J gene: TRBJ2-1; V gene: TRBV6-6; clone size: .; D gene: .; CDR3 DNA: TGTGCCAGCAGGGCTACAGCCAATGAGCAGTTCTTC; CDR3 protein: CASRATANEQFF
CDR3 length: 13; J gene: TRBJ1-1; V gene: TRBV27; clone size: few; D gene: .; CDR3 DNA: TGTGCCAGCAGTTTGGGAGAGAACACTGAAGCTTTCTTT; CDR3 protein: CASSLGENTEAFF
CDR3 length: 14; J gene: TRBJ2-1; V gene: TRBV28; clone size: .; D gene: TRBD1; CDR3 DNA: TGTGCCAGCAGTTTATTAGGCCAGGGGGTTGAGCAGTTCTTC; CDR3 protein: CASSLLGQGVEQFF
CDR3 length: 17; J gene: TRBJ1-5; V gene: TRBV6-4; clone size: .; D gene: .; CDR3 DNA: TGTGCCAGTTACCCCCGTTCGGACACTTATAGCAATCAGCCCCAGCATTTT; CDR3 protein: CASYPRSDTYSNQPQHF
CDR3 length: 15; J gene: TRBJ1-5; V gene: TRBV2; clone size: .; D gene: TRBD1; CDR3 DNA: TGTGCCAGCAGTGAAGAGGGGACAGACAATCAGCCCCAGCATTTT; CDR3 protein: CASSEEGTDNQPQHF
CDR3 length: 13; J gene: TRBJ1-2; V gene: TRBV30; clone size: .; D gene: .; CDR3 DNA: TGTGCCTGGACTCCTCAGGACACCTATGGCTACACCTTC; CDR3 protein: CAWTPQDTYGYTF
CDR3 length: 16; J gene: TRBJ2-7; V gene: TRBV28; clone size: .; D gene: .; CDR3 DNA: TGTGCCAGCAGTTTTACGGGGGGCGACTTAAACTACGAGCAGTACTTC; CDR3 protein: CASSFTGGDLNYEQYF
CDR3 length: 14; J gene: TRBJ1-1; V gene: TRBV15; clone size: few; D gene: .; CDR3 DNA: TGTGCCACCAGCAGAGATCAGGGTTATACTGAAGCTTTCTTT; CDR3 protein: CATSRDQGYTEAFF
CDR3 length: 18; J gene: TRBJ2-3; V gene: TRBV4-3; clone size: .; D gene: TRBD2; CDR3 DNA: TGCGCCAGCAGCCAAAACGGGGTAGGCGGGGGGGAGGCAGATACGCAGTATTTT; CDR3 protein: CASSQNGVGGGEADTQYF
CDR3 length: 18; J gene: TRBJ2-3; V gene: TRBV4-1; clone size: .; D gene: TRBD2; CDR3 DNA: TGCGCCAGCAGCCGAACTAGCGGGGGTACCACTAGCACAGATACGCAGTATTTT; CDR3 protein: CASSRTSGGTTSTDTQYF
CDR3 length: 18; J gene: TRBJ1-3; V gene: TRBV7-9; clone size: once; D gene: .; CDR3 DNA: TGTGCCAGCAGCTTAGCGGGCCCCGACAGCTACTCTGGAAACACCATATATTTT; CDR3 protein: CASSLAGPDSYSGNTIYF
CDR3 length: 15; J gene: TRBJ2-7; V gene: TRBV18; clone size: .; D gene: TRBD2; CDR3 DNA: TGTGCCAGCTCAACACCGAGTAGCGGGATCTACGAGCAGTACTTC; CDR3 protein: CASSTPSSGIYEQYF
CDR3 length: 14; J gene: TRBJ2-7; V gene: TRBV2; clone size: .; D gene: .; CDR3 DNA: TGTGCCAGCTTAACTAGTGGGGGGACCTACGAGCAGTACTTC; CDR3 protein: CASLTSGGTYEQYF
CDR3 length: 17; J gene: TRBJ2-2; V gene: TRBV5-1; clone size: .; D gene: TRBD2; CDR3 DNA: TGCGCCAGCAGCTTGGGCCTAGCGGGAGGGCCAACCGGGGAGCTGTTTTTT; CDR3 protein: CASSLGLAGGPTGELFF
CDR3 length: 14; J gene: TRBJ2-3; V gene: TRBV19; clone size: few; D gene: .; CDR3 DNA: TGTGCCAGTAACCCCGGGGGGCCGGCAGATACGCAGTATTTT; CDR3 protein: CASNPGGPADTQYF
CDR3 length: 11; J gene: TRBJ2-5; V gene: TRBV9; clone size: .; D gene: .; CDR3 DNA: TGTGCCAGCAGCAACTGGGAGACCCAGTACTTC; CDR3 protein: CASSNWETQYF
CDR3 length: 14; J gene: TRBJ2-1; V gene: TRBV27; clone size: .; D gene: .; CDR3 DNA: TGTGCCAGCAAGGTTCCAGGGTCTTACAATGAGCAGTTCTTC; CDR3 protein: CASKVPGSYNEQFF